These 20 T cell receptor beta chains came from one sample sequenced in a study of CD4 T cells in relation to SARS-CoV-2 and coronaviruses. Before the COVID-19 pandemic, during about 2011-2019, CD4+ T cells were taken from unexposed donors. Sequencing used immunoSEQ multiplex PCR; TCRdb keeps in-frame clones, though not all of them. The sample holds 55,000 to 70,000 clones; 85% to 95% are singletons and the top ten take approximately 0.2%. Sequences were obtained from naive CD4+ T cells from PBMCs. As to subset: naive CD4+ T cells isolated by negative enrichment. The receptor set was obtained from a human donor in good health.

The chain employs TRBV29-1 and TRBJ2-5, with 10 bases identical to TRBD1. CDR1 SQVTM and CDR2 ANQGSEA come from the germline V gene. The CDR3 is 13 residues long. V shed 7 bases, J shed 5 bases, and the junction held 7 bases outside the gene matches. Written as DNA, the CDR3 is TGCAGCGCGACAGGGGGCGCCGGGGAGACCCAGTACTTC. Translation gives CSATGGAGETQYF.

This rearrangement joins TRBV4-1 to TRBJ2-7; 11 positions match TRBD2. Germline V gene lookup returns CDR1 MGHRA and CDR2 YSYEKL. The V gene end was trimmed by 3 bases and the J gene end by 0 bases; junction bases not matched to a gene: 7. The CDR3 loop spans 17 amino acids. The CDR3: CASSQHGTSGLSYEQYF. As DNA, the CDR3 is TGCGCCAGCAGCCAGCACGGGACTAGCGGACTCTCCTACGAGCAGTACTTC.

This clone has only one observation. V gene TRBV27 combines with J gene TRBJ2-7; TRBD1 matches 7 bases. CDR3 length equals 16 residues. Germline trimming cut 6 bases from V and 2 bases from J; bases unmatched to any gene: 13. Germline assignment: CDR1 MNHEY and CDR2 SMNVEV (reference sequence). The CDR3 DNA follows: TGTGCCAGCAGGAGGAACTCCGGGACAGATACCTACGAGCAGTACTTC. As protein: CASRRNSGTDTYEQYF.

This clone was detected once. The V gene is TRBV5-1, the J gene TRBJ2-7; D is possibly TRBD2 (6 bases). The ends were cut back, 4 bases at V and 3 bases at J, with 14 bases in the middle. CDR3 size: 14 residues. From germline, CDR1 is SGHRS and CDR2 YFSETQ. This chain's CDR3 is CASSPGGQSYEQYF. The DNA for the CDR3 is TGCGCCAGCAGCCCTGGAGGGCAGAGCTACGAGCAGTACTTC.

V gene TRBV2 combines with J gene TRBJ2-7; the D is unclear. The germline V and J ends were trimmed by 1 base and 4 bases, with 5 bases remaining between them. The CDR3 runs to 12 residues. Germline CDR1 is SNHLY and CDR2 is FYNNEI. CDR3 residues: CASSEGGYEQYF. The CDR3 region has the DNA TGTGCCAGCAGTGAAGGGGGTTACGAGCAGTACTTC.

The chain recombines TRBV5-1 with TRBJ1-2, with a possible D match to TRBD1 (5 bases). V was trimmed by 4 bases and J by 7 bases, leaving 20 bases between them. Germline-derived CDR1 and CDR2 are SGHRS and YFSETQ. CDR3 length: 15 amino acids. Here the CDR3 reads CASSLDRGAESGYTF. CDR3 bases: TGCGCCAGCAGCCTAGACAGAGGGGCGGAATCTGGCTACACCTTC.

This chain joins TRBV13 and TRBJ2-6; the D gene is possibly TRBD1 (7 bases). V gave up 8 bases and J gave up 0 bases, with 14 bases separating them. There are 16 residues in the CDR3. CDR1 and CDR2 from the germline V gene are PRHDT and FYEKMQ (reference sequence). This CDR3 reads CASSKEGASGANVLTF. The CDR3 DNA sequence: TGTGCCAGCTCAAAGGAGGGGGCCTCTGGGGCCAACGTCCTGACTTTC.

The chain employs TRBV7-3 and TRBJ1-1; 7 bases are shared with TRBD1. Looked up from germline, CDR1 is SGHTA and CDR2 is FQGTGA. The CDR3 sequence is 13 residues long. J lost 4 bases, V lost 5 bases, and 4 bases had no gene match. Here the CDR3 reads CASSPYRGTEAFF. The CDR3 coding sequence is TGTGCCAGCAGCCCGTACAGGGGCACTGAAGCTTTCTTT.

In DNA form, the CDR3 reads TGTGCCACCAGCAACTCGGGAAGGGGGCTGCAAGAGACCCAGTACTTC. This sequence encodes CATSNSGRGLQETQYF. The V call is TRBV15, the J call TRBJ2-5, with 7 bases lining up with TRBD1. The CDR3 runs to 16 residues. The V gene end was trimmed by 4 bases and the J gene end by 2 bases; junction bases not matched to a gene: 10. Per the germline V gene, CDR1 is LNHNV and CDR2 is YYDKDF (reference sequence).

CDR3 in DNA: TGTGCCAGCAGCTTCGTGCGGGGGGTCACCGGGGAGCTGTTTTTT. Residues: CASSFVRGVTGELFF. The J gene is TRBJ2-2, the V gene TRBV7-2; TRBD2 matches 8 bases. Germline values: CDR1 SGHTA, CDR2 FQGNSA. There are 15 residues in the CDR3. V trimming: 3 bases; J trimming: 4 bases; junction bases outside the gene matches: 4.

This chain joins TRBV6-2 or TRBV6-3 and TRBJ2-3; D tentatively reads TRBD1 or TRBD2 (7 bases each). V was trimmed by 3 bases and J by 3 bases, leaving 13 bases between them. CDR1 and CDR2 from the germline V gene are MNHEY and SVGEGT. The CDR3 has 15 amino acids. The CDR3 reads CASSYDREGTDTQYF. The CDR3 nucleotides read TGTGCCAGCAGTTATGACAGGGAGGGTACAGATACGCAGTATTTT.

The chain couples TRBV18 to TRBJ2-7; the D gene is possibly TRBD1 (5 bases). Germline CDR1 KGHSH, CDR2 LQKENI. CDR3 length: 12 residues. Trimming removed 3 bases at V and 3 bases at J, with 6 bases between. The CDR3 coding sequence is TGTGCCAGCTCACCGGGGCTCTACGAGCAGTACTTC. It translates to CASSPGLYEQYF.

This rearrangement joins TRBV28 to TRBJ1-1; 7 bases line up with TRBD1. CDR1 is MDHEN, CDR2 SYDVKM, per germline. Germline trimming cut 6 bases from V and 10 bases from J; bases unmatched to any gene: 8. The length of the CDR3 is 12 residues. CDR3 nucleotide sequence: TGTGCCAGCAGCCTACAGGGGATTGGAGCTTTCTTT. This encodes CASSLQGIGAFF.

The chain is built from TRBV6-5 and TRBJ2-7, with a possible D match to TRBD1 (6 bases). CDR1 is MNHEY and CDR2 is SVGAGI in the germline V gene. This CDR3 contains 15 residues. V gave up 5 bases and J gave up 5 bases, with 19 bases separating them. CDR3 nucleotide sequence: TGTGCCAGCAGTACACTAATACAGGGCAACCACGAGCAGTACTTC. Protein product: CASSTLIQGNHEQYF.

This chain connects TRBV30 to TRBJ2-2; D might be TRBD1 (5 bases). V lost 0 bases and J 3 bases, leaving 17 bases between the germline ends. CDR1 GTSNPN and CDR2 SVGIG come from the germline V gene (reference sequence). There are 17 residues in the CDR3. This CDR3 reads CAWSVTDSVSYTGELFF. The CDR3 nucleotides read TGTGCCTGGAGTGTTACCGACAGCGTGTCTTACACCGGGGAGCTGTTTTTT.

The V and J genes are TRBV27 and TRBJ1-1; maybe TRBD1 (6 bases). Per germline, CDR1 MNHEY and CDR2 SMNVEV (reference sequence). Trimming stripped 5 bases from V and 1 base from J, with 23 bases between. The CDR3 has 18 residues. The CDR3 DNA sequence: TGTGCCAGCAGTCCGCGTGGGGGCAGAGGGCAGGGGAACACTGAAGCTTTCTTT. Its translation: CASSPRGGRGQGNTEAFF.

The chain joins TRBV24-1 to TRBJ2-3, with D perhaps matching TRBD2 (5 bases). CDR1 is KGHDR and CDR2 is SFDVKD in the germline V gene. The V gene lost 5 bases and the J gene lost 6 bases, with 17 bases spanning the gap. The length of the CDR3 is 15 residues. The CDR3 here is CATSGRMGDLDTQYF. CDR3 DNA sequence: TGTGCCACCAGTGGGAGGATGGGAGATTTGGATACGCAGTATTTT.

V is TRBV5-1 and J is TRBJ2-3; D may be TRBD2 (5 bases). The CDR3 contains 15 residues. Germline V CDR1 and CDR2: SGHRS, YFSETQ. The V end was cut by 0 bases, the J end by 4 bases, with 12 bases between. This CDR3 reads CASSLVSAAADTQYF. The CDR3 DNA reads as TGCGCCAGCAGCTTGGTGTCAGCGGCGGCAGATACGCAGTATTTT.

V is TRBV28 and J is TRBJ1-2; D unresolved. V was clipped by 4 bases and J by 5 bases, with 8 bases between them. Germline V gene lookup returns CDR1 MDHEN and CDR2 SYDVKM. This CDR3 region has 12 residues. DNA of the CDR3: TGTGCCAGCAGTTGGATGGATTATGGCTACACCTTC. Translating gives CASSWMDYGYTF.

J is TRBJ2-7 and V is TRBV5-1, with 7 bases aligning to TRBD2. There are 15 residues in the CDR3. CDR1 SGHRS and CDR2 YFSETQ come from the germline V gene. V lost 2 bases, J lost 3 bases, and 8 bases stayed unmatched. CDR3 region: CASSFDGTTYYEQYF. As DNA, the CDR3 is TGCGCCAGCAGCTTCGACGGGACTACTTACTACGAGCAGTACTTC.